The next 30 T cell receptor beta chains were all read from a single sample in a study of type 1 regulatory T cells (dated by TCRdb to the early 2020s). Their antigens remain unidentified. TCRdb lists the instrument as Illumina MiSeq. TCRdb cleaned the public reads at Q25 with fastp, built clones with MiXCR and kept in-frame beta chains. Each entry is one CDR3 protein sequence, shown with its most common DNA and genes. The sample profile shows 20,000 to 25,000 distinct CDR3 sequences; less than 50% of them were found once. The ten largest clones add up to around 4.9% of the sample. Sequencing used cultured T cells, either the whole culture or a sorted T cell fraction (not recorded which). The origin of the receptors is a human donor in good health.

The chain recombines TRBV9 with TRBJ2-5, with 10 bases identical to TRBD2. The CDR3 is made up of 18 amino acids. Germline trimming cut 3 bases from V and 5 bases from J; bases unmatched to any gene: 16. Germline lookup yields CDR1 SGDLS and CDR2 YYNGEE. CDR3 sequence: CASSAGRISGRLGETQYF. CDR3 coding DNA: TGTGCCAGCAGCGCCGGACGGATTAGCGGGAGGTTAGGGGAGACCCAGTACTTC.

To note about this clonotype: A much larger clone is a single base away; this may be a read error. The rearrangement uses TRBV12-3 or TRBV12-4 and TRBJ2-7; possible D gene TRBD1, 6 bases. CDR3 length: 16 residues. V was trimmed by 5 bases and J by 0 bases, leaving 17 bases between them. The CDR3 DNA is TGTGCCAGCAGTCCTAATCCCGGGACACCCTCCTACGAGCAGTACTTC. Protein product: CASSPNPGTPSYEQYF.

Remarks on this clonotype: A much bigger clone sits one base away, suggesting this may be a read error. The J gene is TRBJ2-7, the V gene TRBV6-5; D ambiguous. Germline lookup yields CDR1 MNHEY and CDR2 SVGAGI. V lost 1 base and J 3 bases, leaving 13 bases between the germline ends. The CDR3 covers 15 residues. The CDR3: CASSYLIGFDYEQYF. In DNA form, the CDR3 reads TGTGCCAGCAGTTACTTGATAGGGTTCGACTACGAGCAGTACTTC.

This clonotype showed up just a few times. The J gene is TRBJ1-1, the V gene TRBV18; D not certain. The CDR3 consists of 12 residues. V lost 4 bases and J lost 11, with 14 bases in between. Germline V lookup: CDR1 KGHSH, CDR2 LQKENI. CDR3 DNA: TGTGCCAGCTCACTAAGCGGAATCGGGGCTTTCTTT. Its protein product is CASSLSGIGAFF.

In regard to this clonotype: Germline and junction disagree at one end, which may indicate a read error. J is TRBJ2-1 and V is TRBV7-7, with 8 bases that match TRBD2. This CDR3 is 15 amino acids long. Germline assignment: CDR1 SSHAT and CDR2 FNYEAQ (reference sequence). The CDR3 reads CASSLAGPSRGEQFF. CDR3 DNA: TGTGCTAGCAGCTTAGCGGGGCCTAGCCGGGGTGAGCAGTTCTTC. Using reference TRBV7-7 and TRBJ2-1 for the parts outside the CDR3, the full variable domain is GAGVSQSPRYKVTKRGQDVTLRCDPISSHATLYWYQQALGQGPEFLTYFNYEAQPDKSGLPSDRFSAERPEGSISTLTIQRTEQRDSAMYRCASSLAGPSRGEQFFGPGTRLTVL.

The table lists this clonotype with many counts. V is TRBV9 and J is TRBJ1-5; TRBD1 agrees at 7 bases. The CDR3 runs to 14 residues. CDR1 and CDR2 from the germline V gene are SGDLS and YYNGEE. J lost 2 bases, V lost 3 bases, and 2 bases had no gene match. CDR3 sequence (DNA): TGTGCCAGCAGCGGACAGGGCGGCAATCAGCCCCAGCATTTT. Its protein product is CASSGQGGNQPQHF.

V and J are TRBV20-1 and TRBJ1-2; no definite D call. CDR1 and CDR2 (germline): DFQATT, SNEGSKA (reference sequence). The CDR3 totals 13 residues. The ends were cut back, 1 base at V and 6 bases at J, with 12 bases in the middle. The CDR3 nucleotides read TGCAGTGCTAGAGGCGGGGATCAGGATGGCTACACCTTC. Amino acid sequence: CSARGGDQDGYTF.

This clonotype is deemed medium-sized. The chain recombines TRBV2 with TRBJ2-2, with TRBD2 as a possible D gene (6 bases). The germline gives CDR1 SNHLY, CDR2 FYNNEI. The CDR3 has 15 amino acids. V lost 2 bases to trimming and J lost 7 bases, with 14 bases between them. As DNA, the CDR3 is TGTGCCAGCAGTGAAATTATTCGGGGGAACGGGGAGCTGTTTTTT. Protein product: CASSEIIRGNGELFF.

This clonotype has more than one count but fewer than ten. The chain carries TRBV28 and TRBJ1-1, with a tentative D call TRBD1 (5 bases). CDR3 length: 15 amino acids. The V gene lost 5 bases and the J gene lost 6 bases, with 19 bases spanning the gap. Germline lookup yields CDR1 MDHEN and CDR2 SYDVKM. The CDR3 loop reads CASSPQKGSGAEAFF. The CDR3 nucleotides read TGTGCCAGCAGTCCCCAGAAAGGGTCGGGGGCTGAAGCTTTCTTT.

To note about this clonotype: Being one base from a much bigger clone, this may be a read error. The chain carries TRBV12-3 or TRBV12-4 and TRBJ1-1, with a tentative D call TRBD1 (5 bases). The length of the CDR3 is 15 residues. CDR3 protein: CASSLPGPLNAEAFF. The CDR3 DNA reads TGTGCCAGCAGTCTCCCGGGACCGCTGAACGCTGAAGCTTTCTTT.

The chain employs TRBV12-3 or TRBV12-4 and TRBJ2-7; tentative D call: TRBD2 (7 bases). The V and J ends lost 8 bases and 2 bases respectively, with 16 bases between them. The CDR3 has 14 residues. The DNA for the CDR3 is TGTGCCAGCGCATTTGGGGGGGGCCCCTACGAGCAGTACTTC. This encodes CASAFGGGPYEQYF.

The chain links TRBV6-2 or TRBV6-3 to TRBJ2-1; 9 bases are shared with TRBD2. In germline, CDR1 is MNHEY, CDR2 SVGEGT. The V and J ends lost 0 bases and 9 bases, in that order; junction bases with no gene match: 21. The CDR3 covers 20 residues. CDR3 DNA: TGTGCCAGCAGTTACTCGCCAGGGCGGGGGGGAAAAGGGATTTTGGTTGAGCAGTTCTTC. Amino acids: CASSYSPGRGGKGILVEQFF.

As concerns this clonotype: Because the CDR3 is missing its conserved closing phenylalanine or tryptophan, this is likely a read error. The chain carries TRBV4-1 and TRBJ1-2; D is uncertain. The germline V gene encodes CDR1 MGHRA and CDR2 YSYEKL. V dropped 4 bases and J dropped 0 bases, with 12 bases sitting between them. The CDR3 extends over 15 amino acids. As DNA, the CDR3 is TGCGCCAGCAGCCCTGGACGAAGTTCTAACTATGGCTACACCGTC. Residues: CASSPGRSSNYGYTV.

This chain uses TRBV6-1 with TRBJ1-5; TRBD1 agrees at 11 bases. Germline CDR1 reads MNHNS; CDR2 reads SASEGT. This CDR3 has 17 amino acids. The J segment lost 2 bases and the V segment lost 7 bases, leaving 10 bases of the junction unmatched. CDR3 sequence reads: CASIHGTGGFGNQPQHF. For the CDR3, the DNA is TGTGCCAGCATTCATGGGACAGGGGGATTTGGCAATCAGCCCCAGCATTTT.

The CDR3 DNA follows: TGTGCCACGGACAGGCCCACAGATACGCAGTATTTT. It encodes CATDRPTDTQYF. This chain links TRBV6-1 with TRBJ2-3; TRBD1 matches 7 bases. The CDR3 has 12 residues. Germline assignment: CDR1 MNHNS and CDR2 SASEGT. With 10 bases clipped from V and 2 bases from J, the junction kept 3 bases outside the gene matches.

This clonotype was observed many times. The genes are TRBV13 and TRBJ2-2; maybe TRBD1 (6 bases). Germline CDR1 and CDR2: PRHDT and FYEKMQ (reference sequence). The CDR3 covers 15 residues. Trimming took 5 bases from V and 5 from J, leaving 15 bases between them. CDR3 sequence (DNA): TGTGCCAGCAGCGCTCTACAGGGATTAACCGGGGAGCTGTTTTTT. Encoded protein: CASSALQGLTGELFF.

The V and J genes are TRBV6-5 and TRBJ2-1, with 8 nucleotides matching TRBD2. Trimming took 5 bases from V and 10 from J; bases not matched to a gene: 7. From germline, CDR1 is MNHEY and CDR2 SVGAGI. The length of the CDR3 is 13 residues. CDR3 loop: CASSELLAGEQFF. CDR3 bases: TGTGCCAGCAGTGAGCTCTTAGCGGGGGAGCAGTTCTTC.

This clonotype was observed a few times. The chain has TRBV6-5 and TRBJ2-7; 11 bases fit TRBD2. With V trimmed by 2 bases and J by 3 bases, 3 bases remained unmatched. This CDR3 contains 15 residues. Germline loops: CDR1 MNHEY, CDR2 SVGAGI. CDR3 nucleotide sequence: TGTGCCAGCAGTTACCAAGGACTAGCGGGCTACGAGCAGTACTTC. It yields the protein CASSYQGLAGYEQYF.

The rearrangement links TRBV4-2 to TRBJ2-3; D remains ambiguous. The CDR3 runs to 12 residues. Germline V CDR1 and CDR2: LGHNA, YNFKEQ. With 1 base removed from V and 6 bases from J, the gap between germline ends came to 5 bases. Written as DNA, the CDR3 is TGTGCCAGCAGCCAAGGGGTTGATACGCAGTATTTT. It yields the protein CASSQGVDTQYF.

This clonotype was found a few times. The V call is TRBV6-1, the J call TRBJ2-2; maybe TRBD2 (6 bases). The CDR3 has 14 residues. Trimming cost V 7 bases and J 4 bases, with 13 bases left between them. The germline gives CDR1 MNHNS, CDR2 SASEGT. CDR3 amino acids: CASTAGFSTGELFF. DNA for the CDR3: TGTGCCAGCACTGCGGGGTTCAGCACCGGGGAGCTGTTTTTT.

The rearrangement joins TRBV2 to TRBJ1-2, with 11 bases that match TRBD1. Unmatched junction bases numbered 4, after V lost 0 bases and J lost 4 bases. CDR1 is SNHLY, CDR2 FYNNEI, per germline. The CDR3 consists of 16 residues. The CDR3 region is CASSEARTGGGYGYTF. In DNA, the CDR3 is TGTGCCAGCAGTGAAGCGAGGACAGGGGGCGGCTATGGCTACACCTTC.

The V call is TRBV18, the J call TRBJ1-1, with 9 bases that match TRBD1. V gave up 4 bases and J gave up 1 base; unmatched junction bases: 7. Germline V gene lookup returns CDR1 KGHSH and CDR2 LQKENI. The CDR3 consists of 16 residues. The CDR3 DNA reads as TGTGCCAGCTCACTAACAGGGGGCGCCCGGAACACTGAAGCTTTCTTT. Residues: CASSLTGGARNTEAFF.

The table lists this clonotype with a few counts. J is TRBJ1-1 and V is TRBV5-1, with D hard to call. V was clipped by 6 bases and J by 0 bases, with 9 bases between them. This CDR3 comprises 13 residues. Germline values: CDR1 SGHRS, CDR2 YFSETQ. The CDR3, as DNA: TGCGCCAGCAACTCTGGGATGAACACTGAAGCTTTCTTT. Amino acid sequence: CASNSGMNTEAFF.

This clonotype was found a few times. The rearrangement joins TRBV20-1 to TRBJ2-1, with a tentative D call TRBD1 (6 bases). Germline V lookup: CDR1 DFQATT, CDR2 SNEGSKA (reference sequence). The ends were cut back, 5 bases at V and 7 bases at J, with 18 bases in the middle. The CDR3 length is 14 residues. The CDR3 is CSAPAATQGNEQFF. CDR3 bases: TGCAGTGCTCCCGCCGCTACCCAGGGGAATGAGCAGTTCTTC.

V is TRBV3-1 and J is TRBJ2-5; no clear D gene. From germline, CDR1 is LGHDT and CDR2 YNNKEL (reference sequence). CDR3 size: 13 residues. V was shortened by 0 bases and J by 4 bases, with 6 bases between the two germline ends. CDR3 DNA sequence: TGTGCCAGCAGCCAAGATGGCCGAGAGACCCAGTACTTC. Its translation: CASSQDGRETQYF.

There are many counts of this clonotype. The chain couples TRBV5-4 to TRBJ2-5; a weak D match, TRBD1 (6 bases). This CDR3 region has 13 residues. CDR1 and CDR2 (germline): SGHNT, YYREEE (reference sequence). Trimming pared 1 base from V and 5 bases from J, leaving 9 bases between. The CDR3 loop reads CASSLTGRETQYF. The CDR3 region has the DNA TGTGCCAGCAGCTTGACAGGGCGGGAGACCCAGTACTTC.

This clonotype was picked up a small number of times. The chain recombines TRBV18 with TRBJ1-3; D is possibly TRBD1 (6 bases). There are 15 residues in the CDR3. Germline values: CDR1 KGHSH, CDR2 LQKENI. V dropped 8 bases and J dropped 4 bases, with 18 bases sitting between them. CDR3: CASNPQGIAGNTIYF. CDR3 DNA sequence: TGTGCCAGCAACCCTCAGGGGATCGCAGGAAACACCATATATTTT.

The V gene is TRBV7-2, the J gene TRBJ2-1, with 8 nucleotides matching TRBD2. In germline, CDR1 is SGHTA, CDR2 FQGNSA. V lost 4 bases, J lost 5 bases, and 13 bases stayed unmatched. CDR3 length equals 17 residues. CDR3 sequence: CASSSLTLAGSHNEQFF. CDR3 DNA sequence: TGTGCCAGCAGCTCCCTTACTTTAGCGGGGTCTCACAATGAGCAGTTCTTC.

CDR3 sequence (DNA): TGTGCCAGTAGTTTCGGGACAGGGCCCAGCTCCTACAATGAGCAGTTCTTC. Its translation is CASSFGTGPSSYNEQFF. The chain employs TRBV19 and TRBJ2-1; 9 bases line up with TRBD1. With 5 bases clipped from V and 0 bases from J, the junction kept 8 bases outside the gene matches. The CDR3 is 17 amino acids. Germline V gene data show CDR1 as LNHDA and CDR2 as SQIVND (reference sequence). Complete variable domain (other parts from reference TRBV19 and TRBJ2-1): DGGITQSPKYLFRKEGQNVTLSCEQNLNHDAMYWYRQDPGQGLRLIYYSQIVNDFQKGDIAEGYSVSREKKESFPLTVTSAQKNPTAFYLCASSFGTGPSSYNEQFFGPGTRLTVL.

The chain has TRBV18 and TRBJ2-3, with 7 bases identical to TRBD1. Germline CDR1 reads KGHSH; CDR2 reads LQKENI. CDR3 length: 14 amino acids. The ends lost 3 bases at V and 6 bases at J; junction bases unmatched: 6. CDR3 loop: CASSPLETGDTQYF. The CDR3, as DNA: TGTGCCAGCTCACCCCTAGAGACAGGGGATACGCAGTATTTT.